Described below is a single T cell receptor beta chain sequence and its context. Its cognate antigen is unknown. A much larger clone sits a single nucleotide away, making a read error possible. Trimming removed 1 base from V and 3 bases from J, with 12 bases in between. This CDR3 region has 15 residues. From germline, CDR1 is SGDLS and CDR2 YYNGEE. The data stem from a study of shared clonotypes between healthy human individuals. Whole-study findings and limits: The authors sampled blood alone, and tissue repertoires likely differ.

Genomic DNA belonging to each subset was distributed in equal measure over several immunoSEQ plates. Unsorted PBMC replicate PCRs drew on around 300 ng DNA, representing tens of thousands of T cell genomes. DNA from unsorted PBMC was sequenced on ten immunoSEQ deep assay plates. Only in-frame clones appear in the TCRdb table, and some are missing; sequencing was by immunoSEQ multiplex PCR. The sample lists about half a million clones, around 85% seen once, with about 13% in the top ten. Input material: PBMCs. The sequence was obtained from a woman aged 40 to 50 in good health. Some clones in this sample may be carry-over from other donors' samples. The chain is built from TRBV9 and TRBJ2-3; D not resolved. CDR3 nucleotides: TGTGCCAGCAGCGTAAGCAGCTGGATAACAGATACGCAGTATTTT. It specifies CASSVSSWITDTQYF.